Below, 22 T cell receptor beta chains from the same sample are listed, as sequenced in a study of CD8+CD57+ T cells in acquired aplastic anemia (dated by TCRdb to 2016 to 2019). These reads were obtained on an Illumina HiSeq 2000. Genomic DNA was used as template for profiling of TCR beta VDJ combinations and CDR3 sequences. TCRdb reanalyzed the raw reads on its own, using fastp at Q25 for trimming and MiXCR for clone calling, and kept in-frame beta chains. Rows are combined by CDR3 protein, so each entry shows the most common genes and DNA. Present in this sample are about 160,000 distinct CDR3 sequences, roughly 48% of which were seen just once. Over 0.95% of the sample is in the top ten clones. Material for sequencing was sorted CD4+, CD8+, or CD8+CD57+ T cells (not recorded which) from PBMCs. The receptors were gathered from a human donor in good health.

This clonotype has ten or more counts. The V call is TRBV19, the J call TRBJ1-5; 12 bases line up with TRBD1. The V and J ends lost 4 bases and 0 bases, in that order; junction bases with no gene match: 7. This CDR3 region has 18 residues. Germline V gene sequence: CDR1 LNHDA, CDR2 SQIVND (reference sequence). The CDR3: CASSRDRGRTLSNQPQHF. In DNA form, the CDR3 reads TGTGCCAGTAGTAGGGACAGGGGGCGGACGCTTAGCAATCAGCCCCAGCATTTT.

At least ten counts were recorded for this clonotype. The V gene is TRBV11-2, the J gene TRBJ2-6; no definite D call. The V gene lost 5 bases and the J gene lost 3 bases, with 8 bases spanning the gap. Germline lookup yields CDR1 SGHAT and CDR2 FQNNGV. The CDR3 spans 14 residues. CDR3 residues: CASSLIGGANVLTF. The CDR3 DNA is TGTGCCAGCAGCCTCATCGGTGGGGCCAACGTCCTGACTTTC.

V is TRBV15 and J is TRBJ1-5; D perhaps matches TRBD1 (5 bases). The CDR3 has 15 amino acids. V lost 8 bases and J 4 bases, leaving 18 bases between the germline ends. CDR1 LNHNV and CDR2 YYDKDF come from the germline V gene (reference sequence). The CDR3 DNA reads TGTGCCACCGGCGGGGGTGCAAGGGGAAATCAGCCCCAGCATTTT. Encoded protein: CATGGGARGNQPQHF.

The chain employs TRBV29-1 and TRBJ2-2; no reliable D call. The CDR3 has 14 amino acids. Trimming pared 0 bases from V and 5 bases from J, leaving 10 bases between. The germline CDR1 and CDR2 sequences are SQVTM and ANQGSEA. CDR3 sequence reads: CSVEDQGLTGELFF. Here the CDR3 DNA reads TGCAGCGTTGAAGATCAAGGGTTAACCGGGGAGCTGTTTTTT.

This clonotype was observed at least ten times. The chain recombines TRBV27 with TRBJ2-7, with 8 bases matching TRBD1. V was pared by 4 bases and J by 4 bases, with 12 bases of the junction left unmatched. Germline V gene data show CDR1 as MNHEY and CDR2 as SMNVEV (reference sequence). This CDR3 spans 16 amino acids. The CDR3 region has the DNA TGTGCCAGCAGTTCCGGCCCAAGGACAGGGCTTTACGAGCAGTACTTC. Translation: CASSSGPRTGLYEQYF.

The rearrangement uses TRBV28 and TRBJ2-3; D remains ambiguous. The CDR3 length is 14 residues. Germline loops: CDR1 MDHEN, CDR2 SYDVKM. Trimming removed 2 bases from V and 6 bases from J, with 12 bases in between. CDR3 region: CASSLQRLYDTQYF. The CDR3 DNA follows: TGTGCCAGCAGTTTACAGAGATTATACGATACGCAGTATTTT.

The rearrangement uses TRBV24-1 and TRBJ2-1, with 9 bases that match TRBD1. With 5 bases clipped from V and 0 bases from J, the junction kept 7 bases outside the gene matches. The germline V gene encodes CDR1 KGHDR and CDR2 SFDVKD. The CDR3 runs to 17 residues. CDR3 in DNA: TGTGCCACCAGTGCCACAGGGGGCCCGAGCTCCTACAATGAGCAGTTCTTC. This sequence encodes CATSATGGPSSYNEQFF.

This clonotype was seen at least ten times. The CDR3 DNA is TGTGCCAGCAGTTTTTTCCAGGGCGCAGATACGCAGTATTTT. Translation: CASSFFQGADTQYF. This rearrangement joins TRBV12-3 or TRBV12-4 to TRBJ2-3; TRBD1 might be the D (5 bases). The CDR3 consists of 14 residues. Trimming took 3 bases from V and 4 from J, leaving 11 bases between them.

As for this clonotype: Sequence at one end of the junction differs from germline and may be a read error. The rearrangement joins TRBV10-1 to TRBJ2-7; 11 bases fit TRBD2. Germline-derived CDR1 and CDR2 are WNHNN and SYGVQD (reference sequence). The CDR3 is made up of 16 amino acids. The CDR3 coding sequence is TGTGCCAGCTCCTGGGGGGGACTAGCGGATATCTACGAGCAGTACTTC. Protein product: CASSWGGLADIYEQYF.

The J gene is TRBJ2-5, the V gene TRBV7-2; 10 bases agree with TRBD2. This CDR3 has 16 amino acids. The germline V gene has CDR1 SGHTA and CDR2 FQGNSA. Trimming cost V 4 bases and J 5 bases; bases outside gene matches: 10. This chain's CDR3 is CASSYRSGGALETQYF. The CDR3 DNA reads TGTGCCAGCAGCTACCGGAGCGGGGGGGCCTTGGAGACCCAGTACTTC.

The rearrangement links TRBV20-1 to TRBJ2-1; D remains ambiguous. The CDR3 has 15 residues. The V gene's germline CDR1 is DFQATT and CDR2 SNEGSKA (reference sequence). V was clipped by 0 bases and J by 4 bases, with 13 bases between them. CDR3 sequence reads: CSARDLVGGYNEQFF. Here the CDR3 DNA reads TGCAGTGCTAGAGACCTGGTCGGCGGATACAATGAGCAGTTCTTC.

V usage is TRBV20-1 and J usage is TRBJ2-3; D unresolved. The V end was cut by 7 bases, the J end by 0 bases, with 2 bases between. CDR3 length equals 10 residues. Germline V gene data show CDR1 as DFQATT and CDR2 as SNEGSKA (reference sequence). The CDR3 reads CSVSTDTQYF. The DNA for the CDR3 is TGCAGTGTAAGCACAGATACGCAGTATTTT.

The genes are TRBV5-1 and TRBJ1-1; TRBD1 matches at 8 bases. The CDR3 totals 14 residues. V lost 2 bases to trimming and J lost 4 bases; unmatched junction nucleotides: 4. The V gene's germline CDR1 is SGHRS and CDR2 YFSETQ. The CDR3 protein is CASSLAQGGTEAFF. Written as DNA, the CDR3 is TGCGCCAGCAGCTTAGCACAGGGGGGCACTGAAGCTTTCTTT.

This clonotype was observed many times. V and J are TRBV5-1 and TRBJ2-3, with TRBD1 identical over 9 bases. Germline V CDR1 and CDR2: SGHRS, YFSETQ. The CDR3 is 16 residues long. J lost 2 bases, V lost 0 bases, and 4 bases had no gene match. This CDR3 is CASSLGGQGNTDTQYF. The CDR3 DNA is TGCGCCAGCAGCTTGGGCGGACAGGGGAACACAGATACGCAGTATTTT.

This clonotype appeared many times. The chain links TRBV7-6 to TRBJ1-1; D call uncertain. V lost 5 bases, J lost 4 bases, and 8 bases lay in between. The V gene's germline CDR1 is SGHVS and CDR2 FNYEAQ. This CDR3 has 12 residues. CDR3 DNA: TGTGCCAGCAGCGGGCCCAGCACTGAAGCTTTCTTT. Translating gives CASSGPSTEAFF.

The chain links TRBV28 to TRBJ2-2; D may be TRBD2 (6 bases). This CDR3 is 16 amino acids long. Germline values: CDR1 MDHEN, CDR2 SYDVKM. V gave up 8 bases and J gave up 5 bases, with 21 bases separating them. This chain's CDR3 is CASRFPREFLTGELFF. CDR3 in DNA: TGTGCCAGCCGATTCCCCCGGGAGTTTTTGACCGGGGAGCTGTTTTTT.

The chain's CDR3 is CASSPVNEDYGYTF. CDR3 DNA: TGTGCCAGCAGTCCTGTGAACGAAGACTATGGCTACACCTTC. The gene calls are TRBV6-2 or TRBV6-3 and TRBJ1-2; no reliable D call. Trimming cost V 5 bases and J 3 bases, with 13 bases left between them. The germline gives CDR1 MNHEY, CDR2 SVGEGT. The CDR3 is 14 residues long.

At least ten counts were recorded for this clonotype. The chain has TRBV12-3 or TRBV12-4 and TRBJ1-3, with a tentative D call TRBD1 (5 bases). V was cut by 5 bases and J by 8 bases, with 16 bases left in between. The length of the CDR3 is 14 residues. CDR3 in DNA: TGTGCCAGCAGTCCCACAGGAATGTCGTACACCATATATTTT. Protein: CASSPTGMSYTIYF.

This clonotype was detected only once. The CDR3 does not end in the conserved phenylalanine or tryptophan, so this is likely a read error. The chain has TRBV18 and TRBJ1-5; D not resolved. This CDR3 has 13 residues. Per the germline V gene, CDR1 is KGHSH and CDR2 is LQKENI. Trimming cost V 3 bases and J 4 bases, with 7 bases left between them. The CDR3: CASSPTENQPQHL. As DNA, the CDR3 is TGTGCCAGCTCACCCACCGAAAATCAGCCCCAGCATCTT.

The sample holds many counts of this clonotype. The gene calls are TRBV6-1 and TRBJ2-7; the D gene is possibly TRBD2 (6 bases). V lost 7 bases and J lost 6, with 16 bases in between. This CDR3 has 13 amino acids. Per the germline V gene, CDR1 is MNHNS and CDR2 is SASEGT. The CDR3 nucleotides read TGTGCCAGCACTAGCGATTCTATGGTCGAGCAGTACTTC. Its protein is CASTSDSMVEQYF.

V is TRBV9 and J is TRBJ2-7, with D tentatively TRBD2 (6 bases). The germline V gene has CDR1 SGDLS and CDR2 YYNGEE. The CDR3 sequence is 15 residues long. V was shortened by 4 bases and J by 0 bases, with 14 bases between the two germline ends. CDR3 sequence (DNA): TGTGCCAGCAGCCCCGGGGGTTCCCGCTCCTACGAGCAGTACTTC. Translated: CASSPGGSRSYEQYF.

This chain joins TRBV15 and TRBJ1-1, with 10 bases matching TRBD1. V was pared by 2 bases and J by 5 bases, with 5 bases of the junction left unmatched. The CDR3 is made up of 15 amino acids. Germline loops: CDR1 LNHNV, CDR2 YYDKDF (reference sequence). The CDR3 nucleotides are TGTGCCACCAGCAGACGACAGGGGGCAGATACTGAAGCTTTCTTT. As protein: CATSRRQGADTEAFF.